The 3 T cell receptor beta chains in this list originate from one sample, sequenced in a study of early T cells in non-severe SARS-CoV-2 infection. TCRdb reprocessed the 5' RACE reads via MiXCR and lists one record per CDR3 protein. The sample records around 47,000 distinct CDR3 sequences, approximately 10% being singletons. The sequenced sample consisted of whole blood. All receptors come from an adult who was a healthcare worker with PCR-confirmed SARS-CoV-2 infection or an uninfected control (not recorded which).

This clonotype has more than one count but fewer than ten. The genes are TRBV2 and TRBJ2-3; 9 bases are shared with TRBD2. Per the germline V gene, CDR1 is SNHLY and CDR2 is FYNNEI. V dropped 6 bases and J dropped 6; count of bases not matched to a gene: 13. The CDR3 contains 16 residues. In nucleotides, the CDR3 is TGTGCCAGCAGCGACCCAGCGGGGGGCCCTAGGGATACGCAGTATTTT. Residues: CASSDPAGGPRDTQYF.

Turning to this clonotype: This may stem from a read error, because a much larger clone lies one nucleotide away. V is TRBV6-5 and J is TRBJ2-1, with D tentatively TRBD1 (6 bases). Germline lookup yields CDR1 MNHEY and CDR2 SVGAGI. With 5 bases removed from V and 2 bases from J, the gap between germline ends came to 10 bases. CDR3 length equals 14 residues. The CDR3 coding sequence is TGTGCCAGCAGTGCCGGGACACCCTACAATGAGCAGTTCTTC. Its translation: CASSAGTPYNEQFF.

The V gene is TRBV5-6, the J gene TRBJ2-2, with no clear D. Trimming took 0 bases from V and 4 from J, leaving 13 bases between them. Germline V gene data show CDR1 as SGHDT and CDR2 as YYEEEE. The CDR3 contains 16 residues. The CDR3 is CASSLVYGTATGELFF. The CDR3 DNA sequence: TGTGCCAGCAGCTTGGTGTACGGCACGGCCACCGGGGAGCTGTTTTTT.